The TCR beta chain under discussion was sequenced for a study of cytomegalovirus exposure and HLA in healthy donors. Across the whole study: Earlier sequencing of some 180 million T cells yielded roughly 120 million unique TCR beta sequences. General study points: CMV serostatus stood as the only immune exposure information on hand. Association of approximately 16,000 TCR beta sequences with HLA alleles was found at 0.05 false discovery rate in a later analysis.

This PCR relied on a set of 60 Vbeta primers and 13 Jbeta primers. The repertoire was sequenced with immunoSEQ multiplex PCR; TCRdb's copy has only in-frame clones and lacks some. The sample lists more than 150,000 clones; 65% to 85% were seen once. CDR1 and CDR2 from the germline V gene are LNHDA and SQIVND (reference sequence). The CDR3 totals 14 residues. V lost 5 bases and J lost 3; bases outside the gene matches: 5. This clone has just a few counts. What it binds is not known. This receptor was identified in a woman in her forties or fifties in good health and CMV-seropositive. Sequenced: PBMCs. J is TRBJ1-2 and V is TRBV19; 8 nucleotides line up with TRBD1. The CDR3 spells CASSGQGVHYGYTF. The CDR3 nucleotides read TGTGCCAGTAGTGGACAGGGAGTCCACTATGGCTACACCTTC.